Listed here are 3 T cell receptor beta chains from one sample, sequenced in a study of blood T cell repertoires in COVID-19. Using immunoSEQ multiplex PCR, the repertoire was profiled, and TCRdb retains in-frame clones only, with some absent. Among under 45,000 clones, under 90% were seen once, and the ten largest hold 35% to 45%. Specimen: peripheral blood. These receptors were collected from a human donor in a cohort sampled during active COVID-19.

The V gene is TRBV19, the J gene TRBJ1-4, with D maybe TRBD1 (5 bases). CDR1 LNHDA and CDR2 SQIVND come from the germline V gene (reference sequence). Between the trimmed V and J ends, which lost 5 bases and 8 bases, there was a span of 15 bases. CDR3 size: 14 residues. The CDR3 DNA reads as TGTGCCAGTAGTTTGGAGGGGCGCGGGGAAAAACTGTTTTTT. Translating it yields CASSLEGRGEKLFF.

J is TRBJ2-7 and V is TRBV10-3; 10 bases match TRBD1. Germline trimming cut 1 base from V and 0 bases from J; bases unmatched to any gene: 6. This CDR3 is 17 amino acids long. The germline V gene has CDR1 ENHRY and CDR2 SYGVKD. The CDR3 DNA is TGTGCCATCAGTGAGTGGACAGGGGGGGCGAGCTCCTACGAGCAGTACTTC. Translation: CAISEWTGGASSYEQYF.

The rearrangement joins TRBV19 to TRBJ2-7, with a possible D match to TRBD2 (5 bases). Trimming removed 3 bases from V and 5 bases from J, with 17 bases in between. The CDR3 consists of 15 residues. Germline-derived CDR1 and CDR2 are LNHDA and SQIVND (reference sequence). The CDR3 spells CASSIWPLEVHEQYV. The CDR3 region has the DNA TGTGCCAGTAGTATCTGGCCTCTGGAGGTACACGAGCAGTACGTC.